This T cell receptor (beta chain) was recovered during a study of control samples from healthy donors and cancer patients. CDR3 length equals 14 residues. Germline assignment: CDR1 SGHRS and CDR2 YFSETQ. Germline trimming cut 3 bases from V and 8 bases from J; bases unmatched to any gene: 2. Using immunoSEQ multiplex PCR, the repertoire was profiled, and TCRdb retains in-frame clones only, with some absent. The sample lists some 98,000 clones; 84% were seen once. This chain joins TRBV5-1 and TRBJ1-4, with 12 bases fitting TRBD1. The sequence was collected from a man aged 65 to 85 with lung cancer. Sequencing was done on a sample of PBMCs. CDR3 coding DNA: TGCGCCAGCAGCTCGGGGACAGGGGGCGAAAAACTGTTTTTT. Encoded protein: CASSSGTGGEKLFF.